Below, 6 T cell receptor beta chains from the same sample are listed, as sequenced in a study of cytomegalovirus exposure and HLA in healthy donors. The PCR employed 60 Vbeta primers together with 13 Jbeta primers. Only in-frame clones appear in the TCRdb table, and some are missing; sequencing was by immunoSEQ multiplex PCR. Of some 150,000 clones listed, roughly three quarters are singletons. Sequenced material: PBMCs. All receptors derive from a man younger than 35 in good health and CMV-seronegative.

There are a few counts of this clone. CDR3 nucleotides: TGTGCCAGCAGGAAAGCAGGGGGTCAGGAGTATTTT. It codes for CASRKAGGQEYF. The chain links TRBV2 to TRBJ2-3; 7 nucleotides agree with TRBD1. Unmatched junction bases numbered 10, after V lost 6 bases and J lost 13 bases. The germline gives CDR1 SNHLY, CDR2 FYNNEI. The CDR3 extends over 12 amino acids.

The chain couples TRBV2 to TRBJ1-2, with D perhaps matching TRBD1 (6 bases). This CDR3 has 12 amino acids. Trimming stripped 6 bases from V and 8 bases from J, with 13 bases between. In germline, CDR1 is SNHLY, CDR2 FYNNEI. CDR3 sequence reads: CASSTGPQGYTF. Written as DNA, the CDR3 is TGTGCCAGCAGCACAGGGCCGCAGGGCTACACCTTC.

The chain couples TRBV7-9 to TRBJ2-7, with 8 bases aligning to TRBD2. The V segment lost 7 bases and the J segment 2 bases; nucleotides outside the gene matches: 7. This CDR3 region has 14 residues. The V gene's germline CDR1 is SEHNR and CDR2 FQNEAQ (reference sequence). The CDR3 DNA sequence: TGTGCCAGCATCGAAGCGGGGGCCACCTACGAGCAGTACTTC. It is translated as CASIEAGATYEQYF.

The chain carries TRBV5-1 and TRBJ2-1; D call uncertain. The CDR3 extends over 13 amino acids. Looked up from germline, CDR1 is SGHRS and CDR2 is YFSETQ. V was shortened by 2 bases and J by 5 bases, with 8 bases between the two germline ends. DNA for the CDR3: TGCGCCAGCAGCTTCTTACTCCACAATGAGCAGTTCTTC. It codes for CASSFLLHNEQFF.

DNA of the CDR3: TGCGCCAGCAGCCAAGATCGTGCGACGGCGAACTACGAGCAGTACTTC. This sequence encodes CASSQDRATANYEQYF. This chain connects TRBV4-1 to TRBJ2-5; D is undetermined. The J call is uncertain, as TRBJ2-7 better fits the DNA end. Germline values: CDR1 MGHRA, CDR2 YSYEKL. The CDR3 sequence is 16 residues long.

V and J are TRBV2 and TRBJ2-1; maybe TRBD2 (7 bases). The germline CDR1 and CDR2 sequences are SNHLY and FYNNEI. Between the trimmed V and J ends, which lost 7 bases and 6 bases, there was a span of 16 bases. The CDR3 is 14 amino acids. DNA for the CDR3: TGTGCCAGCACCGAGGGGGGGCTCAGCAATGAGCAGTTCTTC. It codes for CASTEGGLSNEQFF.